The T cell receptor beta chain described here comes from a study of CD8 T cells in Susac syndrome. Turning to the study itself: The Susac syndrome patients that were sequenced included 5 or 6 with active disease and fewer than 10 in remission.

The CDR3 is 14 residues long. Looked up from germline, CDR1 is LNHDA and CDR2 is SQIVND (reference sequence). With random hexamers, roughly 0.5 to 1 ug RNA was reverse transcribed. The amplification used immunoSEQ multiplex PCR on TCR beta CDR3; it spanned 54 Vbeta and 13 Jbeta. Each CDR3 protein is one row after TCRdb ran MiXCR on the immunoSEQ multiplex PCR reads. This sample has about 150,000 distinct CDR3 sequences; around 95% occur once, and the top ten carry about 0.17%. With respect to this clonotype: An end of the junction does not agree with germline; a read error may underlie this.

Material for sequencing was CD4+ T cells from PBMCs. The receptor was derived from a human donor with Susac syndrome. V is TRBV19 and J is TRBJ1-1; D unclear. CDR3 in amino acids: CASTPYSRNAEAFF. CDR3 bases: TGTGCCAGTACCCCCTACAGCAGGAACGCTGAAGCTTTCTTT.